What follows are 26 T cell receptor beta chains derived from one specimen sequenced in a study of T cells expressing NK-cell markers. TCRdb processed the 5' RACE reads again and assigns one entry to each CDR3 protein, with no DNA. The sample has fewer than 400,000 distinct CDR3 sequences; the top ten hold roughly 5.2%. The sequencing input was blood T cells: a sorted CD56 or NKG2C T cell subset, CD4+ or CD8+ T cells, or bulk PBMC T cells (not recorded which). These receptors came from a man between 18 and 69 years old in good health.

The rearrangement joins TRBV11-2 to TRBJ1-4; lacking DNA, the TRBD1 call made by TCRdb goes unchecked. Looked up from germline, CDR1 is SGHAT and CDR2 is FQNNGV. CDR3 size: 15 residues. CDR3 in amino acids: CASSSTGTAIEELFF.

V and J are TRBV12-3 or TRBV12-4 and TRBJ2-2. The CDR3 consists of 14 residues. CDR3 sequence reads: CASSPTENTGELFF.

The chain employs TRBV30 and TRBJ2-4; absent DNA, TCRdb's TRBD2 call cannot be checked. The CDR3 contains 16 residues. The germline gives CDR1 GTSNPN, CDR2 SVGIG (reference sequence). The chain's CDR3 is CAWSVARSSAKNIQYF.

This rearrangement joins TRBV7-9 to TRBJ1-2. Germline lookup yields CDR1 SEHNR and CDR2 FQNEAQ (reference sequence). The CDR3 contains 15 residues. This CDR3 is CASSWGETPNYGYTF.

This rearrangement joins TRBV19 to TRBJ1-4; lacking DNA, the TRBD1 call made by TCRdb goes unchecked. The CDR3 is 15 residues long. Germline CDR1 LNHDA, CDR2 SQIVND (reference sequence). CDR3 protein: CASSAWTTTNEKLFF. The full variable domain, rest sourced from reference TRBV19 and TRBJ1-4, is DGGITQSPKYLFRKEGQNVTLSCEQNLNHDAMYWYRQDPGQGLRLIYYSQIVNDFQKGDIAEGYSVSREKKESFPLTVTSAQKNPTAFYLCASSAWTTTNEKLFFGSGTQLSVL.

J is TRBJ1-6 and V is TRBV7-6. Germline CDR1 reads SGHVS; CDR2 reads FNYEAQ. This CDR3 has 15 amino acids. This CDR3 reads CASSLDIHANSPLHF.

The rearrangement links TRBV15 to TRBJ1-2. Looked up from germline, CDR1 is LNHNV and CDR2 is YYDKDF (reference sequence). The CDR3 loop spans 14 amino acids. CDR3 region: CATSRGSGAGGYTF.

This sequence joins TRBV20-1 and TRBJ2-7; the TCRdb D gene call, TRBD1, has no DNA to confirm it. The CDR3 contains 15 residues. Germline V CDR1 and CDR2: DFQATT, SNEGSKA (reference sequence). The chain's CDR3 is CSAKPGQGTSYEQYF.

The chain has TRBV20-1 and TRBJ2-3; TCRdb indicates TRBD2, and absent DNA this call remains unverified. Per germline, CDR1 DFQATT and CDR2 SNEGSKA (reference sequence). CDR3 size: 18 residues. CDR3 in amino acids: CSARDRLAGPTSTDTQYF.

This chain joins TRBV28 and TRBJ1-4. The CDR3 sequence is 12 residues long. Germline CDR1 is MDHEN and CDR2 is SYDVKM. CDR3 residues: CASSRSSGKLFF.

The chain joins TRBV11-1 to TRBJ1-2. The CDR3 has 15 amino acids. Per the germline V gene, CDR1 is SGHAT and CDR2 is FQDESV (reference sequence). This chain's CDR3 is CASSPRTRAGYGYTF.

The chain links TRBV20-1 to TRBJ1-2; TCRdb outputs TRBD1, but without DNA this stays unchecked. Germline loops: CDR1 DFQATT, CDR2 SNEGSKA (reference sequence). The CDR3 length is 13 residues. CDR3 amino acids: CSAYPGGGYGYTF.

This chain connects TRBV20-1 to TRBJ2-2; TCRdb reports TRBD2, a call that lacks DNA to check it against. The length of the CDR3 is 15 residues. Germline-derived CDR1 and CDR2 are DFQATT and SNEGSKA (reference sequence). CDR3 loop: CSARRLAGGTGELFF.

The rearrangement uses TRBV7-2 and TRBJ2-1; TCRdb lists TRBD2, though no DNA is available to test this call. The CDR3 runs 15 residues. Germline assignment: CDR1 SGHTA and CDR2 FQGNSA. CDR3 amino acids: CASSIGLAGGREQFF.

The rearrangement uses TRBV12-3 or TRBV12-4 and TRBJ2-1; TCRdb's D gene call, TRBD1, goes unchecked for lack of DNA. The CDR3 extends over 13 amino acids. The CDR3 here is CASSLAGPPEQFF.

The chain employs TRBV3-1 and TRBJ2-5; the TCRdb call, TRBD1, lacks DNA for checking. The CDR3 spans 15 residues. The germline gives CDR1 LGHDT, CDR2 YNNKEL (reference sequence). The CDR3 loop reads CASSQEGQGLETQYF.

This chain connects TRBV4-1 to TRBJ2-1; TCRdb designates TRBD1, a call that cannot be tested without DNA. CDR1 MGHRA and CDR2 YSYEKL come from the germline V gene. The CDR3 is 14 amino acids. CDR3 sequence reads: CASSQLAQVFEQFF.

The chain recombines TRBV5-4 with TRBJ2-1; the D gene TCRdb calls, TRBD1, cannot be checked with no DNA. CDR3 length: 15 residues. Per the germline V gene, CDR1 is SGHNT and CDR2 is YYREEE (reference sequence). The CDR3 sequence: CASSRAGTPGNEQFF.

This sequence joins TRBV9 and TRBJ2-1; TCRdb returns TRBD2, unconfirmable since there is no DNA. The length of the CDR3 is 14 residues. Germline CDR1 SGDLS, CDR2 YYNGEE. CDR3 region: CASSVAGPWDEQFF.

V and J are TRBV12-3 or TRBV12-4 and TRBJ2-4; TCRdb lists TRBD1, though no DNA is available to test this call. There are 14 residues in the CDR3. The CDR3 is CASSPDRPRTGQYF.

CDR3 sequence: CASSIGTDLTYEQYF. This chain links TRBV7-6 with TRBJ2-7; TCRdb reports TRBD1, a call that lacks DNA to check it against. The CDR3 consists of 15 residues. Per germline, CDR1 SGHVS and CDR2 FNYEAQ.

CDR3 in amino acids: CSVGQPPTDTQYF. The chain carries TRBV29-1 and TRBJ2-3; the D call from TCRdb, TRBD1, cannot be confirmed without DNA. The CDR3 is 13 residues long. CDR1 and CDR2 (germline): SQVTM, ANQGSEA.

The rearrangement uses TRBV6-1 and TRBJ2-7; checking the TCRdb D call of TRBD2 is not possible without DNA. The CDR3 sequence is 12 residues long. CDR1 MNHNS and CDR2 SASEGT come from the germline V gene. The CDR3 region is CASSIDAEGQYF.

The V and J genes are TRBV28 and TRBJ1-5; TCRdb outputs TRBD1, but without DNA this stays unchecked. Germline V CDR1 and CDR2: MDHEN, SYDVKM. This CDR3 spans 16 amino acids. CDR3 region: CASTPRGQGYNQPQHF.

The chain joins TRBV20-1 to TRBJ1-2. The CDR3 totals 14 residues. Looked up from germline, CDR1 is DFQATT and CDR2 is SNEGSKA (reference sequence). This CDR3 is CSATQPSGHYGYTF.

The genes are TRBV5-8 and TRBJ2-3. The length of the CDR3 is 16 residues. In germline, CDR1 is SGHTS, CDR2 YDEGEE. The CDR3 here is CASSLAKGLASDTQYF.